Included here is one T cell receptor beta chain sequence, with context. At one end the junction does not follow the germline gene, possibly because of a read error. Via MiXCR, TCRdb re-called the 5' RACE reads, giving one row per CDR3 protein. The data hold 80,000 or so distinct CDR3 sequences, with roughly a sixth observed a single time. This entry is derived from a study of early T cells in non-severe SARS-CoV-2 infection. The CDR3 totals 16 residues. Looked up from germline, CDR1 is SGHKS and CDR2 is YYEKEE (reference sequence). The sequence was obtained from an adult who was a healthcare worker with PCR-confirmed SARS-CoV-2 infection or an uninfected control (not recorded which). The sequenced material came from whole blood. The chain links TRBV5-5 to TRBJ2-7; either TRBD1 or TRBD2 may fit D (6 bases each). Written as DNA, the CDR3 is TGTGTCAGCGGCCTCCGGCGTCGGGGGCCTGTCTACGAGCAGTACTTC. Residues: CVSGLRRRGPVYEQYF.